This record looks at one TCR beta chain sequence and its context. These data come from a study of shared clonotypes between healthy human individuals. The CDR3 runs to 15 residues. Germline V CDR1 and CDR2: LNHDA, SQIVND (reference sequence). V was trimmed by 0 bases and J by 2 bases, leaving 8 bases between them. Generated by immunoSEQ multiplex PCR, the TCRdb table keeps only in-frame clones and is missing some. The repertoire holds roughly 2.5 million clones, around nine tenths seen once, with around 0.14% in the top ten. V usage is TRBV19 and J usage is TRBJ1-5; D unresolved. The origin of this receptor is a man aged 18 to 30 in good health. Sequenced sample: naive CD4+ T cells sorted from blood. Subset: CD45RA+ positively selected. CDR3: CASSIDLPRNQPQHF. The CDR3 DNA follows: TGTGCCAGTAGTATAGATCTCCCCCGCAATCAGCCCCAGCATTTT.